The clone carrying this T cell receptor (beta chain) has ten or more counts. The data stem from a study of metastatic and nonmetastatic thyroid tumors. In the original processing: The study built a papillary thyroid cancer distant-metastasis classifier from CDR3 differences across clinicopathological groups. TCRdb re-clonotyped the PCR reads via MiXCR. None of the V and J calls come from the authors' own analysis; TCRdb made them. This table holds over 15,000 clones, around a sixth found once. None of the patients had undergone any treatment ahead of thyroid surgery. This CDR3 is built from 15 residues. V trimming: 5 bases; J trimming: 4 bases; junction bases outside the gene matches: 6. Germline V gene data show CDR1 as SGHTA and CDR2 as FQGNSA.

The receptor comes from a male donor with papillary thyroid cancer or a benign thyroid nodule (not recorded which). Some clones in this sample may be carry-over from other donors' samples. The chain links TRBV7-2 to TRBJ2-3; 10 nucleotides match TRBD2. The sequenced material came from blood. The DNA for the CDR3 is TGTGCCAGCAGCGTTAGCGGGAGGAAGGCAGATACGCAGTATTTT. Its protein product is CASSVSGRKADTQYF.